Reported below is one TCR beta chain. Its antigen remains undetermined. Base qualities are not at hand, and no much larger clone is one base apart. To sequence the TCRbeta CDR3 region, genomic DNA was isolated from the sorted cells. The immunoSEQ Assay was used to sequence the TCRbeta CDR3 regions. The table was pulled from immuneACCESS by TCRdb, which kept in-frame rearrangements only. Such tables lose some clones; where checked, under half of the loss comes from unresolved V genes, and the rest has no known cause. The sample data list more than 55,000 clones, and about 85% of these were observed just once. About 5% of the sample is taken by the ten largest. The sample originates from a study of OX40 agonist ivuxolimab in advanced cancers. Regarding the study in general: Ivuxolimab was an agonistic, fully human IgG2 monoclonal antibody directed against OX40 (CD134), a costimulatory receptor. Intravenous ivuxolimab was administered to patients every 2 weeks at six dose levels: 0.01, 0.1, 0.3, 1.5, 3 and 10 mg/kg. Partial responses occurred in three dose-escalation patients, of whom one had hepatocellular carcinoma and two had cutaneous melanoma. A male proportion of nearly 85% and a mean age of around 60 years, ranging from about 23 to 90, were recorded for the dose-escalation cohort. The paper reports the monotherapy dose-escalation portion (N = 52 patients) of the phase I ivuxolimab trial. Of the roughly 51 patients in dose escalation, around 19 had hepatocellular carcinoma, about 15 had melanoma, 9 had renal cell carcinoma and 9 had head and neck cancer. Prior anti-PD-1, anti-PD-L1 or anti-CTLA-4 therapy was permitted, and checkpoint inhibitors had been received by about 36% of dose-escalation patients. The point of sequencing TCRbeta in the periphery was to test whether ivuxolimab changed TCR sequence diversity and drove clonal T-cell expansion. Findings and caveats that apply to the study as a whole: At doses from 0.1 to 3.0 mg/kg, clonal expansion was seen in both CD4+ and CD8+ blood T cells between baseline and week 6. After ivuxolimab, CD8+ T cells had more expanded clones than CD4+ T cells on average. Partial responders in the 0.1-3.0 mg/kg groups had among the lowest normalized peripheral clonal expansion, especially among CD8+ T cells. The antigen specificity of the peripheral T cells that underwent clonal expansion was not determined. Low levels of normalized T-cell clonal expansion were also seen in some nonresponding patients.

The trial excluded patients who had a history of autoimmune disease or were on systemic immunosuppression. In every dose cohort, peripheral blood was drawn for TCR sequencing at baseline, cycle 4 day 1, and cycle 7 day 1. Samples came from an open-label, multicenter, first-in-human phase I dose-escalation trial of ivuxolimab. The trial enrolled adults with locally advanced or metastatic head and neck squamous cell, hepatocellular, melanoma or renal cell carcinoma. CD4+ and CD8+ T cells were sorted separately from peripheral blood before TCR sequencing. Trimming takes 2 bases from V and 0 bases from J, and the germline ends sit 9 bases apart. The germline V gene encodes CDR1 SGHRS and CDR2 YFSETQ. Counted from cysteine to phenylalanine, this CDR3 has 14 amino acids. Only the CDR3 region is kept as DNA, spanning 42 bases read in frame from base 1.

The TCR sequence derives from an adult with an advanced solid tumor such as melanoma, head and neck, liver or kidney cancer. In this chain, TRBV5-1 is recombined with TRBJ2-7; the D gene is not confidently resolved. The material sequenced was CD4+ or CD8+ T cells sorted from blood, taken in a trial of the OX40 agonist ivuxolimab. The DNA sequence follows: TGCGCCAGCAGCTTTACTCCCGACTCCTACGAGCAGTACTTC. This encodes CASSFTPDSYEQYF.